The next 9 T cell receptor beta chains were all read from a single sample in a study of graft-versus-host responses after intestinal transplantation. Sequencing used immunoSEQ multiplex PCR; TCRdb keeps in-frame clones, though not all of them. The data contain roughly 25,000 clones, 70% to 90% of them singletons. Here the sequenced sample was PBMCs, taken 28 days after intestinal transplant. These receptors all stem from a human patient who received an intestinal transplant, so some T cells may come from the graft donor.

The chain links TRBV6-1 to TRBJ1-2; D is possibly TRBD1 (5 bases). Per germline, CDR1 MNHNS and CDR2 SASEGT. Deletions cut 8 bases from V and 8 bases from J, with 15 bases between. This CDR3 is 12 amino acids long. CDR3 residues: CASALAGRGYTF. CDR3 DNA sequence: TGTGCCAGCGCCCTTGCAGGGAGAGGCTACACCTTC.

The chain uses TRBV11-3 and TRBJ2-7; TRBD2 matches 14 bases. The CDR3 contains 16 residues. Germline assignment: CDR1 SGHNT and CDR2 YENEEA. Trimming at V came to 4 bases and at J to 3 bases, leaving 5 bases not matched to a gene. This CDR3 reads CASSSGTSGSLYEQYF. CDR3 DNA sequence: TGTGCCAGCAGCTCAGGGACTAGCGGGAGCCTCTACGAGCAGTACTTC.

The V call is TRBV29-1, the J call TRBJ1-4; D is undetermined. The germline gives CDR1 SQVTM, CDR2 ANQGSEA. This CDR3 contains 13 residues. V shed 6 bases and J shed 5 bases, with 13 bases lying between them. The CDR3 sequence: CSVRAAGNEKLFF. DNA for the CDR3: TGCAGCGTCCGGGCGGCGGGGAATGAAAAACTGTTTTTT.

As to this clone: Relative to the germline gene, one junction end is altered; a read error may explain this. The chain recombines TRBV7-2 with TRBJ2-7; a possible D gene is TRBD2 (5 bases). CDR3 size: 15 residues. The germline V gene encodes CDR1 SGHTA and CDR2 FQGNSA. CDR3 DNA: TGTGTCAGCAGCTTACCTGCGGGTCCTACCTACGAGCAGTACTTC. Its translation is CVSSLPAGPTYEQYF. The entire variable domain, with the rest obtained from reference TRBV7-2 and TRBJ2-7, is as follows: GAGVSQSPSNKVTEKGKDVELRCDPISGHTALYWYRQSLGQGLEFLIYFQGNSAPDKSGLPSDRFSAERTGGSVSTLTIQRTQQEDSAVYLCVSSLPAGPTYEQYFGPGTRLTVT.

DNA of the CDR3: TGTGCCAGCTCGAAAGCGGGAGGGATTTACAATGAGCAGTTCTTC. Its protein product is CASSKAGGIYNEQFF. V gene TRBV6-5 combines with J gene TRBJ2-1; 10 bases align to TRBD2. In germline, CDR1 is MNHEY, CDR2 SVGAGI. This CDR3 has 15 amino acids. J gave up 4 bases and V 8 bases, and 8 bases lay outside the gene matches.

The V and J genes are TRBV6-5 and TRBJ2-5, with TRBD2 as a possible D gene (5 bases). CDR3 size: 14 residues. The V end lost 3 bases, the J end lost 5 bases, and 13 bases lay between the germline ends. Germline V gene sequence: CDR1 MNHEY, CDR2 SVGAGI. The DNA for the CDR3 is TGTGCCAGCAGTTATAATAGCGTGGTGGAGACCCAGTACTTC. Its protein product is CASSYNSVVETQYF.

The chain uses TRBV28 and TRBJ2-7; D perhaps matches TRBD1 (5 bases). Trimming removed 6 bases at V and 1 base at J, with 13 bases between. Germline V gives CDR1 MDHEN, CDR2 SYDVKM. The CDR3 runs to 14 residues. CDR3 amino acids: CASRLQVNSYEQYF. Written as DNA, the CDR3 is TGTGCCAGCAGATTACAGGTGAATTCCTACGAGCAGTACTTC.

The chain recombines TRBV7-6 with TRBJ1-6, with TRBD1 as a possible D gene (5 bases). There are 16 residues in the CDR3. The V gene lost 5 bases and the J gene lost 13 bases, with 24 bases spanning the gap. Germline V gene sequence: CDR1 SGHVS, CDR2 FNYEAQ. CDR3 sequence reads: CASSQNSGTPVSPLHF. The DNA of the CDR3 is TGTGCCAGCAGCCAAAATTCCGGGACCCCCGTATCCCCCCTCCACTTT.

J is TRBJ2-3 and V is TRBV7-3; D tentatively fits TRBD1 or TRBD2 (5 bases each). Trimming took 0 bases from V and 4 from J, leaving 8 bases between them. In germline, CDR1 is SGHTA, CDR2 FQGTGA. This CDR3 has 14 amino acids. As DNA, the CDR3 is TGTGCCAGCAGCTTAACCGGGGCGGCAGATACGCAGTATTTT. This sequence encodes CASSLTGAADTQYF.